The entry below describes one T cell receptor (beta chain). A few counts support this clonotype. Its binding antigen is unknown. The sample holds no much larger clone one base away, and base qualities are not on file. The data derive from a study of T-cell memory formation after mild COVID-19 (dated by TCRdb to the early 2020s). About the study as a whole: Most TCR sequence clusters were specific to one of the two donors. In a couple of donors, T-cell clones that expanded and contracted after mild COVID-19 were followed by sequencing TCRalpha and TCRbeta repertoires longitudinally. Two young, previously healthy adult volunteers made up the cohort, one male and one female. General conclusions and limits of the study: From day 15 to 85, contracting clones showed balanced CD4/CD8 phenotypes, whereas a second wave of clones that expanded from day 15 to 37 leaned towards CD4+. Contracting CD4+ clones were found mainly in CM and EM memory subsets, while CD8+ clones were enriched in EMRA. Only a couple of mild cases were covered by the study, and larger cohorts that include severe cases with pre-infection samples were considered necessary. The second-wave clones that peaked on day 37 were not confirmed to be SARS-CoV-2 specific. The detection of some responding clones in pre-infection memory suggests that pre-existing cross-reactive memory T cells joined the SARS-CoV-2 response.

PBMCs were isolated by Ficoll-Paque density gradient centrifugation. Data came from an Illumina NovaSeq 6000. TCRalpha and TCRbeta cDNA libraries were constructed by 5'RACE with constant-segment primers, with sample barcodes and unique molecular identifiers being introduced. RNA was extracted from every sample with Trizol reagent. Libraries were amplified in two PCR steps, with a second sample barcode and Illumina TruSeq adapters added in the second step. Sequencing of libraries was performed on an Illumina NovaSeq with 2 x 150 bp paired-end reads. In the source study's methods: Reads were demultiplexed and collapsed into UMI-guided consensus sequences with migec v1.2.7. Using mixcr v2.1.11, UMI consensuses were aligned to TRA and TRB V and J templates and then assembled into clonotypes. Clonotypes were classified as expanded or contracted when called significant by both edgeR and NoisET, with noise models trained on biological replicates. edgeR calls used a false discovery rate-adjusted p below 0.01 and a log2 fold-change threshold of 1. PCA with hierarchical clustering of max-normalized trajectories of the 1000 most abundant clonotypes was used as exploratory dynamics analysis. Each responding clone was given a CD4 or CD8 phenotype based on the CD4+ and CD8+ repertoires, which had been sequenced separately. The raw public reads went through TCRdb reprocessing: fastp at Q25, MiXCR clone calling, in-frame beta chains kept. One record per CDR3 amino acid sequence lists the most common genes and DNA. TCRdb assigned the V and J calls; the authors' analysis was not used. Present in this sample are 65,000 to 90,000 distinct CDR3 sequences, roughly 13% of which were seen just once. The biggest ten clones account for around two fifths of the sample.

From its cysteine to its phenylalanine, the CDR3 spans 12 amino acids. Only the CDR3 DNA stays, 36 bases, in frame from base 1. Unmatched junction bases come to 4, with V trimmed by 9 bases and J by 6 bases. The germline V gene (reference sequence) yields WNHNN for CDR1 and SYGVQD for CDR2. The sequence is built from TRBV10-1 and TRBJ2-1; TRBD2 agrees with 8 junctional bases. The specimen was PBMCs or a T cell subset sorted from them (not recorded which). This clonotype was obtained from a man between 18 and 29 years old who had mild COVID-19 (a few samples of this study predate the infection). The sample titles of this study are shuffled in the database, so cell type and time point are left out; the donor was told from shared clones. The CDR3 protein is CASSLAGNEQFF. The sequenced DNA is TGCGCCAGTTCTCTAGCGGGCAATGAGCAGTTCTTC.